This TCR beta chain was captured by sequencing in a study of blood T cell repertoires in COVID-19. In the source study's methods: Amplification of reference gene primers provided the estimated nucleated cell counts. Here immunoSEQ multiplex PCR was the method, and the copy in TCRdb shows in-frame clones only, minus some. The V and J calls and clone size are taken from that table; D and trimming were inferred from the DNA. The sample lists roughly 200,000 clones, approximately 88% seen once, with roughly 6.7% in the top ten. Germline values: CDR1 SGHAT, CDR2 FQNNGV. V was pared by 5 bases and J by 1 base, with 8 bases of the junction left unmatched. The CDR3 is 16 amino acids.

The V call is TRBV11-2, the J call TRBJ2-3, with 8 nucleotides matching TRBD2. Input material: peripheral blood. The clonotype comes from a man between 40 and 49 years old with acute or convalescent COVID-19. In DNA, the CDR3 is TGTGCCAGCAGCCACCCTCGGGGGGGACGCACAGATACGCAGTATTTT. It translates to CASSHPRGGRTDTQYF.